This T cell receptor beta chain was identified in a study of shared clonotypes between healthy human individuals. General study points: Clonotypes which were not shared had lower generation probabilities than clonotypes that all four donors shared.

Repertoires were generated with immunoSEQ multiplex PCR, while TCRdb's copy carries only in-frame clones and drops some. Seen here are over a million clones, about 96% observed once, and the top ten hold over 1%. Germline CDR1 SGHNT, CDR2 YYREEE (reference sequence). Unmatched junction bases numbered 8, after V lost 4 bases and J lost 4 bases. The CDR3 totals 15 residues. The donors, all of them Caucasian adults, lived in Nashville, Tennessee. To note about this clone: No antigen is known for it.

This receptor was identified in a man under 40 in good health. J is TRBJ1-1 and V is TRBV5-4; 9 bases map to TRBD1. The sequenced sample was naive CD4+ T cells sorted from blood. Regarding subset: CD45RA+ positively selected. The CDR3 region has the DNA TGTGCCAGCAGCATAAGGACAGGGGTGGGCACTGAAGCTTTCTTT. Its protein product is CASSIRTGVGTEAFF. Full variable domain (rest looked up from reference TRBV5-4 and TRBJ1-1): ETGVTQSPTHLIKTRGQQVTLRCSSQSGHNTVSWYQQALGQGPQFIFQYYREEENGRGNFPPRFSGLQFPNYSSELNVNALELDDSALYLCASSIRTGVGTEAFFGQGTRLTVV.